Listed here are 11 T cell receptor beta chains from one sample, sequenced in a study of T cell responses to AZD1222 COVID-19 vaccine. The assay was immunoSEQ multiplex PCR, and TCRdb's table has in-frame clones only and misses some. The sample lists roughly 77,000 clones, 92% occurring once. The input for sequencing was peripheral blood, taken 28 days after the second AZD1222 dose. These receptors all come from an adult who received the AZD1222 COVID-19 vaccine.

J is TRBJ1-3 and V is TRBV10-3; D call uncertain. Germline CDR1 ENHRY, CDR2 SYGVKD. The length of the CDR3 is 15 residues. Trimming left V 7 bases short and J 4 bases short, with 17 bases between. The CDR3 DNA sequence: TGTGCCATCACTGGGGAGGCCGCGGGAGGAAACACCATATATTTT. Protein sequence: CAITGEAAGGNTIYF.

The CDR3 region has the DNA TGCGCCAGCAGAGACGACACCTTGTCGAACACTGAAGCTTTCTTT. This encodes CASRDDTLSNTEAFF. V usage is TRBV10-1 and J usage is TRBJ1-1; D call uncertain. CDR1 is WNHNN and CDR2 is SYGVQD in the germline V gene (reference sequence). V lost 6 bases to trimming and J lost 1 base, with 15 bases between them. This CDR3 has 15 residues.

CDR3 region: CAPTDRDLQGTQYF. Here the CDR3 DNA reads TGTGCCCCCACCGACCGGGACCTACAGGGGACCCAGTACTTC. The chain joins TRBV28 to TRBJ2-5, with a weak D call TRBD1 (6 bases). V was cut by 11 bases and J by 7 bases, with 23 bases left in between. Germline CDR1 reads MDHEN; CDR2 reads SYDVKM. The CDR3 runs to 14 residues.

The CDR3 here is CATSDRTSIEQFF. The CDR3 DNA follows: TGTGCCACCAGTGATCGGACTAGCATTGAGCAGTTCTTC. The V and J genes are TRBV24-1 and TRBJ2-1; 8 nucleotides align to TRBD2. CDR3 length equals 13 residues. Trimming at V came to 3 bases and at J to 9 bases, leaving 3 bases not matched to a gene. The V gene's germline CDR1 is KGHDR and CDR2 SFDVKD.

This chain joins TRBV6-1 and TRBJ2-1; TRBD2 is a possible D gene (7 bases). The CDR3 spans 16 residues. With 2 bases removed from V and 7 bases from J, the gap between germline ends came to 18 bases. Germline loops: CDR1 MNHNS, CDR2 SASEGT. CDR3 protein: CASSEWSGEGGNEQFF. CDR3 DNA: TGTGCCAGCAGTGAATGGTCGGGAGAGGGGGGGAATGAGCAGTTCTTC.

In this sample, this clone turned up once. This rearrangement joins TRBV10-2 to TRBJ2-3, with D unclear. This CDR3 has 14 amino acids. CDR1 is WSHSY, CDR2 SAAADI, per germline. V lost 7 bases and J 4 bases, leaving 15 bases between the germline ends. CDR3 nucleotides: TGCGCCAGCACCGGAGAGACTGGCGCAGATACGCAGTATTTT. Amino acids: CASTGETGADTQYF.

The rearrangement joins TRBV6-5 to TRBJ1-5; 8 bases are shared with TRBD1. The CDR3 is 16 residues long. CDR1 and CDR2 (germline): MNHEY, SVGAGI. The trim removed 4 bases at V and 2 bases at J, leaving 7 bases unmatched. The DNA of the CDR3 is TGTGCCAGCAGTTCCCACAGGGGGTCGGGCAATCAGCCCCAGCATTTT. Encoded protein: CASSSHRGSGNQPQHF.

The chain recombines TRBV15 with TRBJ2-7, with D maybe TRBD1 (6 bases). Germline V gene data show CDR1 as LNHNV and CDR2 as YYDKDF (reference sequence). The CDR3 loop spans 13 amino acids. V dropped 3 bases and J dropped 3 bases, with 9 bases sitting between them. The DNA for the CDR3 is TGTGCCACCAGCAGGGAGACAGGCTACGAGCAGTACTTC. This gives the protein CATSRETGYEQYF.

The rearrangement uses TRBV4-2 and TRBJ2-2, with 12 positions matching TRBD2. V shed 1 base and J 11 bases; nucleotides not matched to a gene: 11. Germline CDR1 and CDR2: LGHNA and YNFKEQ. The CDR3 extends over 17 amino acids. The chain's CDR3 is CASSQGAGLAGTRELFF. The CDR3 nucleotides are TGTGCCAGCAGCCAAGGGGCCGGACTAGCGGGGACTCGTGAGCTGTTTTTT.

The CDR3 sequence: CASRKGSYNSPLHF. CDR3 in DNA: TGTGCCAGCCGTAAGGGGAGCTATAATTCACCCCTCCACTTT. The rearrangement uses TRBV28 and TRBJ1-6; possible D gene TRBD1, 5 bases. Trimming left V 8 bases short and J 3 bases short, with 11 bases between. This CDR3 spans 14 amino acids. Germline loops: CDR1 MDHEN, CDR2 SYDVKM.

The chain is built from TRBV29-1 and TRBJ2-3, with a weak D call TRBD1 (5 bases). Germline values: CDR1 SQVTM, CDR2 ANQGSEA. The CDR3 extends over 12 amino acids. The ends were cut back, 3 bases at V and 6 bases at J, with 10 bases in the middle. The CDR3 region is CSVDSGLDTQYF. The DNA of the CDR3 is TGCAGCGTTGACTCAGGGCTGGATACGCAGTATTTT.